Shown below are 30 T cell receptor beta chains from a single sample sequenced in a study of T cells in Graves' hyperthyroidism and ophthalmopathy. Researchers took RNA transcripts and amplified the TCR beta CDR3 regions from them. RT-PCR in the first round (using the HTBI primer set) targeted the TCR CDR3. Via MiXCR, TCRdb re-called the multiplex PCR reads, giving one row per CDR3 protein. The data contain hundreds of thousands of distinct CDR3 sequences, 11% to 15% of them singletons. The specimen sequenced was blood. The source of these receptors is a woman younger than 30 with Graves' hyperthyroidism.

This clonotype came up a few times. The chain is built from TRBV2 and TRBJ1-3; D ambiguous. This CDR3 has 13 amino acids. V dropped 7 bases and J dropped 0 bases, with 7 bases sitting between them. Per germline, CDR1 SNHLY and CDR2 FYNNEI. CDR3 in amino acids: CASTAYSGNTIYF. The CDR3 bases are TGTGCCAGCACTGCGTACTCTGGAAACACCATATATTTT.

The CDR3 coding sequence is TGCGCCAGCAGCCCCCCTGGCGCCGGGGAGGATACGCAGTATTTT. Encoded protein: CASSPPGAGEDTQYF. The chain has TRBV4-1 and TRBJ2-3, with D tentatively TRBD2 (5 bases). Germline lookup yields CDR1 MGHRA and CDR2 YSYEKL. The CDR3 is made up of 15 amino acids. V was cut by 4 bases and J by 6 bases, with 17 bases left in between.

The chain links TRBV9 to TRBJ2-3; D gene uncertain. The CDR3 is 14 amino acids. V was cut by 0 bases and J by 6 bases, with 11 bases left in between. CDR1 is SGDLS, CDR2 YYNGEE, per germline. CDR3 amino acids: CASSVATVGDTQYF. The CDR3 DNA reads as TGTGCCAGCAGCGTAGCGACCGTCGGCGATACGCAGTATTTT. The full variable domain, completed using reference TRBV9 and TRBJ2-3, is DSGVTQTPKHLITATGQRVTLRCSPRSGDLSVYWYQQSLDQGLQFLIQYYNGEERAKGNILERFSAQQFPDLHSELNLSSLELGDSALYFCASSVATVGDTQYFGPGTRLTVL.

This clonotype was seen repeatedly, ten times or more. This rearrangement joins TRBV20-1 to TRBJ2-1, with 7 nucleotides matching TRBD2. Trimming removed 0 bases from V and 6 bases from J; junction bases left unmatched: 5. Germline CDR1 reads DFQATT; CDR2 reads SNEGSKA (reference sequence). The CDR3 loop spans 14 amino acids. Written as DNA, the CDR3 is TGCAGTGCTAGAGATGCGGGAGTGACCAATGAGCAGTTCTTC. Translation gives CSARDAGVTNEQFF.

In its sample, this clonotype was seen many times. One end of the junction does not line up with germline, which may come from a read error. CDR3 in DNA: TGTGCCAGCAGTGAAGCGCTGCGGGTAGCCGGCTACACTTTC. Its protein is CASSEALRVAGYTF. V and J are TRBV2 and TRBJ1-2; D unresolved. The CDR3 runs 14 residues. The germline gives CDR1 SNHLY, CDR2 FYNNEI.

This clonotype was detected many times. This sequence joins TRBV20-1 and TRBJ2-3; the match to TRBD1 covers 9 bases. This CDR3 comprises 14 residues. Germline lookup yields CDR1 DFQATT and CDR2 SNEGSKA (reference sequence). V trimming: 3 bases; J trimming: 6 bases; junction bases outside the gene matches: 7. The CDR3 protein is CSASGTGLGDTQYF. The CDR3, as DNA: TGCAGTGCTAGTGGGACAGGGTTGGGGGATACGCAGTATTTT.

This clonotype has ten or more counts. The chain carries TRBV12-3 or TRBV12-4 and TRBJ2-7; 9 bases agree with TRBD1. With V trimmed by 3 bases and J by 4 bases, 10 bases remained unmatched. CDR3 length equals 16 residues. The CDR3 loop reads CASSLRVTGGQYEQYF. The CDR3 DNA is TGTGCCAGCAGTTTGAGGGTCACAGGGGGCCAATACGAGCAGTACTTC.

This clonotype was found many times. This chain connects TRBV11-3 to TRBJ2-7; D gene ambiguous. The V gene lost 5 bases and the J gene lost 3 bases, with 14 bases spanning the gap. The CDR3 extends over 14 amino acids. Germline CDR1 SGHNT, CDR2 YENEEA. The CDR3 DNA is TGTGCCAGCAGCCCCCCCCTTCGAGGCTACGAGCAGTACTTC. Amino acids: CASSPPLRGYEQYF.

This clonotype turned up a few times. The J gene is TRBJ2-2, the V gene TRBV29-1, with D maybe TRBD2 (5 bases). V lost 7 bases and J lost 7, with 25 bases in between. The CDR3 runs to 16 residues. Germline V CDR1 and CDR2: SQVTM, ANQGSEA. The CDR3 is CSAGMVAGRGNGELFF. CDR3 sequence (DNA): TGCAGCGCCGGAATGGTGGCGGGCCGAGGGAACGGGGAGCTGTTTTTT.

The gene calls are TRBV14 and TRBJ2-2, with D possibly TRBD1 on 8 matching bases. Germline V CDR1 and CDR2: SGHDN, FVKESK. Trimming left V 3 bases short and J 6 bases short, with 14 bases between. The CDR3 has 15 amino acids. The CDR3 sequence is CASSHRQGRAGELFF. The CDR3 region has the DNA TGTGCCAGCAGCCACCGACAGGGGAGGGCCGGGGAGCTGTTTTTT.

This clonotype was detected only a few times. A much larger clone sits a single nucleotide away, making a read error possible. V and J are TRBV6-6 and TRBJ1-1; D unresolved. This CDR3 comprises 14 residues. The germline V gene encodes CDR1 MNHNY and CDR2 SVGAGI (reference sequence). The V and J ends lost 0 bases and 6 bases respectively, with 11 bases between them. This CDR3 reads CASSYSAGFAEAFF. The CDR3 bases are TGTGCCAGCAGTTACTCAGCTGGGTTCGCTGAAGCTTTCTTT.

This clonotype was seen repeatedly, ten times or more. The chain is built from TRBV6-1 and TRBJ2-7; TRBD1 or TRBD2 may be the D gene (5 bases each). The CDR3 loop spans 11 amino acids. With 10 bases removed from V and 6 bases from J, the gap between germline ends came to 13 bases. Germline CDR1 MNHNS, CDR2 SASEGT. CDR3 amino acids: CATTRGGEQYF. The CDR3, as DNA: TGTGCCACCACTAGGGGCGGCGAGCAGTACTTC.

This clonotype was recorded a few times. CDR3 region: CASSRGLALEQYF. CDR3 sequence (DNA): TGTGCCAGCAGTCGAGGACTAGCTCTCGAGCAGTACTTC. This chain links TRBV12-3 or TRBV12-4 with TRBJ2-7, with 8 nucleotides matching TRBD2. Trimming at V came to 5 bases and at J to 6 bases, leaving 6 bases not matched to a gene. The CDR3 covers 13 residues.

This chain joins TRBV12-3 or TRBV12-4 and TRBJ2-1; TRBD2 agrees at 14 bases. The CDR3 totals 15 residues. Trimming removed 7 bases from V and 7 bases from J; junction bases left unmatched: 6. Written as DNA, the CDR3 is TGTGCCAGCATGTTTCGGACTAGCGGGAGGAATGAGCAGTTCTTC. Protein product: CASMFRTSGRNEQFF.

V usage is TRBV10-3 and J usage is TRBJ2-1, with 8 bases aligning to TRBD2. V gave up 0 bases and J gave up 10 bases; unmatched junction bases: 2. CDR3 size: 13 residues. The germline V gene has CDR1 ENHRY and CDR2 SYGVKD. The CDR3: CAISESPGGEQFF. The CDR3 bases are TGTGCCATCAGTGAGTCGCCGGGGGGGGAGCAGTTCTTC.

This chain joins TRBV20-1 and TRBJ2-7; 7 bases line up with TRBD1. The CDR3 loop spans 16 amino acids. Germline trimming cut 6 bases from V and 0 bases from J; bases unmatched to any gene: 14. Germline CDR1 reads DFQATT; CDR2 reads SNEGSKA (reference sequence). CDR3 loop: CSAPRWRTGASYEQYF. The CDR3 DNA reads as TGCAGTGCCCCTCGTTGGAGGACAGGAGCCTCCTACGAGCAGTACTTC.

At least ten counts were recorded for this clonotype. The V and J genes are TRBV2 and TRBJ2-5; no firm D call. This CDR3 comprises 14 residues. Germline-derived CDR1 and CDR2 are SNHLY and FYNNEI. The ends were cut back, 6 bases at V and 0 bases at J, with 11 bases in the middle. CDR3 DNA: TGTGCCAGCAGGAGGCCAGCCCACCAAGAGACCCAGTACTTC. Protein product: CASRRPAHQETQYF.

This chain joins TRBV7-9 and TRBJ2-2, with TRBD2 matching over 10 bases. The CDR3 consists of 18 residues. V lost 1 base and J lost 0; bases outside the gene matches: 5. Germline V gene sequence: CDR1 SEHNR, CDR2 FQNEAQ (reference sequence). The CDR3 loop is CASSLGLAGATNTGELFF. The CDR3 bases are TGTGCCAGCAGCTTAGGCCTAGCGGGAGCAACGAACACCGGGGAGCTGTTTTTT.

The chain couples TRBV5-6 to TRBJ1-6; D uncertain. The germline V gene has CDR1 SGHDT and CDR2 YYEEEE. There are 14 residues in the CDR3. V was cut by 3 bases and J by 5 bases, with 9 bases left in between. The CDR3 protein is CASSSRTHNSPLHF. CDR3 sequence (DNA): TGTGCCAGCAGCTCAAGGACGCATAATTCACCCCTCCACTTT.

V and J are TRBV29-1 and TRBJ2-1; 7 bases fit TRBD2. The CDR3 contains 18 residues. Germline CDR1 and CDR2: SQVTM and ANQGSEA. Losses at the gene ends were 4 bases for V and 4 bases for J; bases not matched to a gene: 19. This CDR3 reads CSVVGARGAGEAYNEQFF. The CDR3 DNA is TGCAGCGTTGTCGGGGCGCGCGGGGCGGGAGAGGCGTACAATGAGCAGTTCTTC.

V is TRBV30 and J is TRBJ1-4; 7 bases fit TRBD1. This CDR3 region has 13 residues. Germline V gene sequence: CDR1 GTSNPN, CDR2 SVGIG (reference sequence). V lost 5 bases, J lost 7 bases, and 7 bases stayed unmatched. The CDR3 nucleotides are TGTGCCTGGGAGGACAGGAGGCGTGAAAAACTGTTTTTT. Its translation: CAWEDRRREKLFF.

Only a few counts were recorded for this clonotype. The rearrangement uses TRBV14 and TRBJ2-3; possible D gene TRBD2, 5 bases. V lost 3 bases and J lost 1, with 23 bases in between. Germline CDR1 and CDR2: SGHDN and FVKESK. The CDR3 runs to 19 residues. The CDR3 DNA reads as TGTGCCAGCAGCCAGCGATCGGACCGGGGAGTAAAAGGCACAGATACGCAGTATTTT. Translation gives CASSQRSDRGVKGTDTQYF.

This clonotype was seen more than once but under ten times. One end of the junction does not line up with germline, which may come from a read error. The V gene is TRBV7-9, the J gene TRBJ1-5; D perhaps matches TRBD1 (6 bases). The CDR3 covers 14 residues. The germline CDR1 and CDR2 sequences are SEHNR and FQNEAQ (reference sequence). The CDR3 loop is CTSSLQGINQPQHF. CDR3 in DNA: TGTACCAGCAGCCTACAGGGCATCAATCAGCCCCAGCATTTT. Complete variable domain (other parts from reference TRBV7-9 and TRBJ1-5): DTGVSQNPRHKITKRGQNVTFRCDPISEHNRLYWYRQTLGQGPEFLTYFQNEAQLEKSRLLSDRFSAERPKGSFSTLEIQRTEQGDSAMYLCTSSLQGINQPQHFGDGTRLSIL.

This clonotype has a handful of counts. A read error may be the cause here, since a much bigger clone is one base away. This chain connects TRBV11-2 to TRBJ1-1; D remains ambiguous. Germline V gene sequence: CDR1 SGHAT, CDR2 FQNNGV. The CDR3 extends over 14 amino acids. CDR3 loop: CASGFPTLGLEAFF. As DNA, the CDR3 is TGTGCCAGCGGCTTCCCAACCCTTGGGCTTGAAGCTTTCTTT.

This clonotype was counted between two and nine times. This chain connects TRBV20-1 to TRBJ1-4; D might be TRBD1 (6 bases). This CDR3 comprises 15 residues. The V gene lost 0 bases and the J gene lost 8 bases, with 16 bases spanning the gap. Germline CDR1 reads DFQATT; CDR2 reads SNEGSKA (reference sequence). The CDR3 loop is CSARDSQGGGEKLFF. CDR3 nucleotide sequence: TGCAGTGCTAGAGATAGTCAGGGAGGGGGAGAAAAACTGTTTTTT.

This chain connects TRBV11-2 to TRBJ2-3; 8 bases map to TRBD2. This CDR3 is 18 amino acids long. Losses at the gene ends were 1 base for V and 2 bases for J; bases not matched to a gene: 11. Germline CDR1 reads SGHAT; CDR2 reads FQNNGV. The CDR3 here is CASSLAPGVAGITDTQYF. The CDR3 region has the DNA TGTGCCAGCAGCTTAGCCCCCGGGGTAGCGGGAATCACAGATACGCAGTATTTT. Drawing the rest from reference TRBV11-2 and TRBJ2-3, the complete variable domain is EAGVAQSPRYKIIEKRQSVAFWCNPISGHATLYWYQQILGQGPKLLIQFQNNGVVDDSQLPKDRFSAERLKGVDSTLKIQPAKLEDSAVYLCASSLAPGVAGITDTQYFGPGTRLTVL.

The sample holds many counts of this clonotype. The genes are TRBV2 and TRBJ2-7; the D gene is possibly TRBD2 (5 bases). CDR3 size: 14 residues. Trimming removed 2 bases from V and 6 bases from J, with 14 bases in between. CDR1 is SNHLY, CDR2 FYNNEI, per germline. CDR3 in DNA: TGTGCCAGCAGTGAACAGAGGGAACGGCGCGAGCAGTACTTC. This codes for CASSEQRERREQYF.

This clonotype was recorded many times. In DNA, the CDR3 is TGTGCCAGCAGTGAATTAAGTGAAATGAGTGAGACCCCTCAGCATTTT. Translation gives CASSELSEMSETPQHF. The V gene is TRBV25-1, the J gene TRBJ1-5; D is undetermined. The germline gives CDR1 MGHDK, CDR2 SYGVNS. The CDR3 is 16 amino acids. The V end was cut by 1 base, the J end by 13 bases, with 23 bases between.

V and J are TRBV20-1 and TRBJ2-7, with 12 bases matching TRBD2. CDR1 and CDR2 (germline): DFQATT, SNEGSKA (reference sequence). V trimming: 5 bases; J trimming: 3 bases; junction bases outside the gene matches: 8. This CDR3 spans 15 amino acids. The CDR3, as DNA: TGCAGTGCTCCTAGCGGACTAGCGGGATACTACGAGCAGTACTTC. This translates into CSAPSGLAGYYEQYF.

This clonotype was counted at least ten times. V is TRBV2 and J is TRBJ1-1; no clear D gene. V was pared by 3 bases and J by 1 base, with 15 bases between. CDR1 is SNHLY and CDR2 is FYNNEI in the germline V gene. The CDR3 totals 16 residues. The CDR3 reads CASSDPPGARNTEAFF. CDR3 in DNA: TGTGCCAGCAGTGATCCCCCAGGCGCCCGGAACACTGAAGCTTTCTTT.